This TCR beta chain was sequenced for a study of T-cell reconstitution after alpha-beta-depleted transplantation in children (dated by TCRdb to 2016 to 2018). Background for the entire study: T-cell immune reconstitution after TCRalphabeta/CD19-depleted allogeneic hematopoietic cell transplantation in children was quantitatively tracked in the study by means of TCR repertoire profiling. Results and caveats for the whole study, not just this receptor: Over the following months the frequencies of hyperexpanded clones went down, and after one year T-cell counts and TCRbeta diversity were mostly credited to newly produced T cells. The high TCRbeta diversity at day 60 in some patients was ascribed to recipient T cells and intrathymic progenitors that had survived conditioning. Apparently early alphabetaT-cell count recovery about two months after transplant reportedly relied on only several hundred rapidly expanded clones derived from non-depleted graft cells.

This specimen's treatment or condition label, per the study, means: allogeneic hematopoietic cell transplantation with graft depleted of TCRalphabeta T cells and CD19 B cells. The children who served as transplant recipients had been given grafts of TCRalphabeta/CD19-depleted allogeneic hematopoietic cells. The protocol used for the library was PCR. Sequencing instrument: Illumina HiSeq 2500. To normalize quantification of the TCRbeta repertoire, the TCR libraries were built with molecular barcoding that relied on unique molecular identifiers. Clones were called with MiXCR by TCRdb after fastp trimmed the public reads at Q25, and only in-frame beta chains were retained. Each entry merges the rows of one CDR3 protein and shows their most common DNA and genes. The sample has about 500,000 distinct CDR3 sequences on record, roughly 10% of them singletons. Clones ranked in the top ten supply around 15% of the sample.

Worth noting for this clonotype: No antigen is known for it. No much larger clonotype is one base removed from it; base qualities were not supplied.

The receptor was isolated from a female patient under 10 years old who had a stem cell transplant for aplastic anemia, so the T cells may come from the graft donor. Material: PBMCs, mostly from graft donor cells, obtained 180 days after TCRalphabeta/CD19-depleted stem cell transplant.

The DNA is as follows: TGCAGCGTTGAAGTCCCCCCTACAAGGCATTCGCCTTTCGGGACCCAGTACTTC. This sequence encodes CSVEVPPTRHSPFGTQYF. The chain employs TRBV29-1 and TRBJ2-5; no D gene call is confident. Taken from cysteine to phenylalanine, the CDR3 has 18 residues. Of all the DNA, just the CDR3 is kept, 54 bases in frame from base 1. CDR1 SQVTM and CDR2 ANQGSEA are derived from the germline V gene. The junction carries 28 bases between V and J, which are trimmed by 1 base and 7 bases respectively.